Sequencing of this T cell receptor (beta chain) was carried out in a study of shared clonotypes between healthy human individuals. Across the study: There were three CD4 naive, three CD4 memory, two CD8 naive and one CD8 memory plates per donor.

Each subset's genomic DNA was shared equally among a number of immunoSEQ plates. TCRdb keeps only in-frame clones here, not all; method: immunoSEQ multiplex PCR. The sample holds around 2,000,000 clones; less than 95% are singletons and the top ten take 1.2%. CDR3 length: 14 residues. The germline V gene encodes CDR1 MNHEY and CDR2 SMNVEV (reference sequence). Trimming removed 7 bases at V and 8 bases at J, with 18 bases between. General study points: How much donors shared clonotypes was expected to be affected by sequencing depth. There were few donors, and this limited the genetic and exposure-history diversity represented.

The naive CD8 population came from CD45RO-negative cells selected for CCR7, without terminally differentiated effector memory CD45RA+ cells. On this clone: Its antigen is still unknown.

The source of this sequence is a young man in good health. V is TRBV27 and J is TRBJ2-4, with D possibly being TRBD1 (6 bases). The sequenced material came from naive CD8+ T cells sorted from blood. The CDR3 coding sequence is TGTGCCAGCATGCAGCAGGGGCACGGAGACATTCAGTACTTC. Its protein is CASMQQGHGDIQYF.